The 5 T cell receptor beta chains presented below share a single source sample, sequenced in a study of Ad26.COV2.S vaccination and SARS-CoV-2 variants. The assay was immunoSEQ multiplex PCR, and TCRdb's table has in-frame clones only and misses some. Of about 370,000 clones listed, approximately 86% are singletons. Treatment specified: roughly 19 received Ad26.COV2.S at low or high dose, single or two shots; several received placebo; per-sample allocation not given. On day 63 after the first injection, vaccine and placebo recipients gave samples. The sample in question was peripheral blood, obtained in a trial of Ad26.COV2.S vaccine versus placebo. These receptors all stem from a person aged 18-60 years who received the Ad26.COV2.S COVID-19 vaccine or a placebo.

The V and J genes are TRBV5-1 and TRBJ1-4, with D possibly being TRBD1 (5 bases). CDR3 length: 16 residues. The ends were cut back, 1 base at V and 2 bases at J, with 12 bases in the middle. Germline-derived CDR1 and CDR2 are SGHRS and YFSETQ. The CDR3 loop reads CASSLSGARTNEKLFF. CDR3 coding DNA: TGCGCCAGCAGCTTGTCCGGGGCGAGGACTAATGAAAAACTGTTTTTT.

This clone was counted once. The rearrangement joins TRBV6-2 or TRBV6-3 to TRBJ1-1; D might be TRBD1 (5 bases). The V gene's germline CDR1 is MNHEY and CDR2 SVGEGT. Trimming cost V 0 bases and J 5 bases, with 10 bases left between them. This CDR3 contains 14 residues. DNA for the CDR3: TGTGCCAGCAGTTACTCGAGTGGGGGAACTGAAGCTTTCTTT. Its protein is CASSYSSGGTEAFF.

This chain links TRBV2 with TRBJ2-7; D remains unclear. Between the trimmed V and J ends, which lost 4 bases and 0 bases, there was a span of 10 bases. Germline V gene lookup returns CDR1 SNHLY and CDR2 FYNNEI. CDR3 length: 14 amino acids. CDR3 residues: CASSAKVLSYEQYF. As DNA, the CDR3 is TGTGCCAGCAGTGCTAAGGTCCTCTCCTACGAGCAGTACTTC.

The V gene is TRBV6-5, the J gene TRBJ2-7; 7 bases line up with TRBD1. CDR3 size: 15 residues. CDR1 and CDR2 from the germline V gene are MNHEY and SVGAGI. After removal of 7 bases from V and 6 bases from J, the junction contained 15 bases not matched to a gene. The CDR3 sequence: CASTIMGTGVGEQYF. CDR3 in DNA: TGTGCCAGCACCATTATGGGAACAGGGGTCGGCGAGCAGTACTTC.

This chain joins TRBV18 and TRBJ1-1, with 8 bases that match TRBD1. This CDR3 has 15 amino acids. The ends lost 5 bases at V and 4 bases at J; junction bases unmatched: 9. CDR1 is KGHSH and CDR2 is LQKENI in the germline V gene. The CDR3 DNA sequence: TGTGCCAGCTCAATAGGACAGGGTTTGGGCACTGAAGCTTTCTTT. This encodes CASSIGQGLGTEAFF.